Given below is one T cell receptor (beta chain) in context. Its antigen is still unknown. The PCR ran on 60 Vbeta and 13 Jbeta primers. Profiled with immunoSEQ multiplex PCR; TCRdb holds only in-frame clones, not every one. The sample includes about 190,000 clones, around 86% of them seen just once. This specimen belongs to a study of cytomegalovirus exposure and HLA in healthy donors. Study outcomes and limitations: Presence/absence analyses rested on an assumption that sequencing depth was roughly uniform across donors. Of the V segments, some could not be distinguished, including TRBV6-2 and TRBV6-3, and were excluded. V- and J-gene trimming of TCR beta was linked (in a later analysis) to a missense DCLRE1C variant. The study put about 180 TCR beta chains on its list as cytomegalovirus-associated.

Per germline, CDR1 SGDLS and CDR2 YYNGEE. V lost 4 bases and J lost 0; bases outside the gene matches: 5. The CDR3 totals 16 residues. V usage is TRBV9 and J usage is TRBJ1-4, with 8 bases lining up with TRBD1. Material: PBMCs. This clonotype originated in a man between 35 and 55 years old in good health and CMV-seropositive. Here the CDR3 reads CASSPTDRATNEKLFF. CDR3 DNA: TGTGCCAGCAGCCCTACGGACAGGGCAACTAATGAAAAACTGTTTTTT.